This TCR beta chain was captured in a study of T cell clones after liver transplantation (dated by TCRdb to about 2019). At the level of the whole study: The samples were obtained from ITN030ST, a randomized trial that attempted immunosuppression withdrawal within 2 years after liver transplantation. Donor-reactive T cell clones were identified by TCRbeta sequencing after a pre-transplant mixed lymphocyte reaction and then tracked in post-transplant blood. As an antigen-independent comparator for donor-reactive sequences, third party-reactive TCRbeta sequences were also identified from pre-transplant MLRs. Three of the eight recipients were HCV-positive; the others were transplanted for non-autoimmune, non-viral indications. The subjects received no induction therapy and were kept on standard immunosuppression until randomization at 12-24 months post-transplant. Tolerance was defined as complete withdrawal of immunosuppression for at least one year without a rise in liver enzymes beyond twice the upper limit of normal. Blood samples were collected pre-transplant, pre-randomization before withdrawal, and post-randomization after either complete withdrawal or failed withdrawal. The studied cohort comprised 8 liver transplant recipients, 3 classified as tolerant and 5 as non-tolerant.

The time point label here, explained by the study, means: pre-transplant. Thawed unstimulated PBMCs were stained for CD3, CD4 and CD8 and FACS-sorted into CD3+CD4+ and CD3+CD8+ populations. Each of the 8 studied subjects was randomized to immunosuppression withdrawal. The Qiagen DNeasy Blood and Tissue Kit was used for isolation of genomic DNA. Using immunoSEQ, frozen genomic DNA was subjected to high-throughput TCRbeta CDR3 sequencing, a process that included PCR amplification, mapping, bias correction and internal controls. Processing in the source paper ran as follows. Only productive rearrangements were retained, with each unique TCRbeta sequence defined by its CDR3 nucleotide sequence together with its V and J gene. For a sequence to be called donor-reactive, it needed a frequency of at least 0.01% and at least 5-fold expansion in CFSE-low cells compared with unstimulated pre-transplant cells. Per-subject minimum frequency thresholds, based on the lowest-template unstimulated sample, ensured at least 90% detection power. Jensen-Shannon divergence between the top 1000 TCRbeta sequences after and before transplant was used to measure repertoire turnover. Changes in detection of donor-reactive sequences were tested with two-sided Fisher's exact tests. Imported from immuneACCESS, the table was reduced by TCRdb to in-frame sequences with V and J called. These copies leave out some clones; in studies compared against another copy, an unresolved V gene accounts for under half, and the cause of the remainder is not known. V and J calls and clone size are given by that table; D and trimming were obtained from the DNA. The sample records roughly 97,000 clones, more than 75% of which are singletons. Just under 1% of the sample goes to the ten largest clones.

V loses 8 bases of germline sequence and J loses 2 bases, and the interval between the two ends is 10 bases. CDR1 and CDR2, per the germline V gene (reference sequence), are MNHNY and SVGAGI. The CDR3 numbers 13 residues from cysteine through phenylalanine. Only CDR3 DNA remains: 39 bases, in frame from the first base. As regards this clone: What antigen it recognizes has not been identified. There are no base qualities to consult, and no much larger clone falls within one base.

Study-wide findings and limitations: A significant post-transplant decrease in circulating donor-reactive CD4 TCRbeta sequences was observed in 5 of 8 subjects, irrespective of tolerance or HCV status. Donor-reactive sequences declined more than third party-reactive ones, suggesting partial antigen-specific deletion unrelated to withdrawal success. After accounting for repertoire turnover, donor-reactive detection was significantly reduced in 7 of 8 subjects for CD4 and 8 of 8 for CD8. Low numbers of available donor cells limited the measurable donor-reactive repertoire in two subjects. Because allograft tissue specimens were not available, migration of donor-reactive T cells into the graft, rather than deletion, may have occurred. The conclusions were considered preliminary, being limited by small, heterogeneous patient numbers and non-standardized post-transplant time points.

This TCR was recovered from a human donor who received a liver transplant. This specimen consisted of CD4+ T cells from blood, obtained before liver transplant. The rearranged segments are TRBV6-6 and TRBJ1-3; no D gene is confidently identified. The CDR3 in this case is CASVQSAGNTIYF. DNA sequence: TGTGCCAGCGTACAGTCCGCTGGAAACACCATATATTTT.